This T cell receptor (beta chain) is drawn from a study of T cell repertoires in cytomegalovirus infection. Study information: An indication of both CMV infection and matching HLA type came from public TCR beta signatures.

V gave up 0 bases and J gave up 8 bases, with 10 bases separating them. CDR1 and CDR2 from the germline V gene are SGHTA and FQGNSA. The CDR3 has 13 amino acids. This clonotype was seen ten or more times. A single record per CDR3 protein comes from TCRdb applying MiXCR to the reads. The sample records a few hundred thousand distinct CDR3 sequences, 15% to 20% being singletons. Sequenced sample: PBMCs. The chain carries TRBV7-2 and TRBJ1-2; tentatively, D is TRBD1 (5 bases). This sequence originates from a human donor in good health (CMV status not recorded). Some clones in this sample may be carry-over from other donors' samples. CDR3 amino acids: CASSLAQGKGYTF. Written as DNA, the CDR3 is TGTGCCAGCAGCTTAGCGCAGGGAAAGGGCTACACCTTC. The full variable domain, rest sourced from reference TRBV7-2 and TRBJ1-2, is GAGVSQSPSNKVTEKGKDVELRCDPISGHTALYWYRQSLGQGLEFLIYFQGNSAPDKSGLPSDRFSAERTGGSVSTLTIQRTQQEDSAVYLCASSLAQGKGYTFGSGTRLTVV.